The present entry profiles one TCR beta chain with its context. J was trimmed by 5 bases and V by 1 base; bases with no gene match: 3. The CDR3 runs to 15 residues. Germline V CDR1 and CDR2: SGHTA, FQGNSA. This entry belongs to a study of chemoradiotherapy in HPV16-positive cancers. The protocol was immunoSEQ multiplex PCR, while the TCRdb copy is restricted to in-frame clones and leaves out a portion. The repertoire includes 5,700 or so clones, roughly 90% of them detected once, and 20% to 25% sits in the top ten. The sequence came from a human donor with HPV-associated anogenital cancer. J is TRBJ2-1 and V is TRBV7-2; 9 bases line up with TRBD1. Sequencing used blood, obtained from a patient who underwent chemoradiotherapy. As DNA, the CDR3 is TGTGCCAGCAGCTTAGGGGACAGGGCAGACAATGAGCAGTTCTTC. This translates into CASSLGDRADNEQFF.